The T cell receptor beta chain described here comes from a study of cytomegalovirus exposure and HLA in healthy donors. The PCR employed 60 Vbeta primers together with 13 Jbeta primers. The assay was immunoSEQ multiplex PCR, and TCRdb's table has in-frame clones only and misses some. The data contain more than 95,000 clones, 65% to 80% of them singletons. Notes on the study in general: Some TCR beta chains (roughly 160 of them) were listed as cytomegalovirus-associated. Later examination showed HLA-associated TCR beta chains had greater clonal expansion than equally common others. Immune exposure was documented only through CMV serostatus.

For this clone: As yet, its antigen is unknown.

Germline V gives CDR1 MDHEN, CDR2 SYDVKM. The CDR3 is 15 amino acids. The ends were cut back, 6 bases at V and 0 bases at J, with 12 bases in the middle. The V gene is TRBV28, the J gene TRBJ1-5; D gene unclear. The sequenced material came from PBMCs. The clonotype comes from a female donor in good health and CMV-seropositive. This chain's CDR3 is CASSPTPGSNQPQHF. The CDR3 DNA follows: TGTGCCAGCAGCCCTACCCCGGGTAGCAATCAGCCCCAGCATTTT.